This T cell receptor (beta chain) originates from a study of technical replicates of blood from a handful of donors. After removal of 2 bases from V and 5 bases from J, the junction contained 12 bases not matched to a gene. CDR3 size: 18 residues. Germline CDR1 reads MNHEY; CDR2 reads SMNVEV (reference sequence). Method: immunoSEQ multiplex PCR; TCRdb's copy keeps in-frame clones and lacks some. The table shows roughly 68,000 clones, with more than 75% occurring only once. The receptor was derived from a human donor in good health. Some clones in this sample may be carry-over from other donors' samples. The sample taken for sequencing was PBMCs. The J gene is TRBJ2-1, the V gene TRBV27; TRBD2 agrees at 10 bases. CDR3 protein: CASSLRSGRSSGHNEQFF. The CDR3 DNA follows: TGTGCCAGCAGTTTACGTAGCGGGAGGTCTTCAGGGCACAATGAGCAGTTCTTC.